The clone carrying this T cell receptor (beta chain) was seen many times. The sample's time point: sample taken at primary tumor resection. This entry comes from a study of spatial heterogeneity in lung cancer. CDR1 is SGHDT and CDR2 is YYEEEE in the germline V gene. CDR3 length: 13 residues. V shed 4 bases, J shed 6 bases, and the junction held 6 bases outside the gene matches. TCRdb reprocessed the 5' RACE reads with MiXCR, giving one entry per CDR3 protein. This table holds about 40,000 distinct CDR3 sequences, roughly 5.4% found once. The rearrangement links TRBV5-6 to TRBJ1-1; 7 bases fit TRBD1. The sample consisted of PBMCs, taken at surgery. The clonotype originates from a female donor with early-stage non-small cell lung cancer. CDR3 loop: CASSATGMAEAFF. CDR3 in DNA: TGTGCCAGCAGCGCGACAGGGATGGCTGAAGCTTTCTTT.